This TCR beta chain was sequenced during a study of beta chain features in type 1 diabetes. Study-wide background: No age, gender or cell yield differences were seen between patients and healthy donors. Findings and limits, study-wide: Type 1 diabetes patients had TCRB CDR3s that were shorter (moderately but significantly so) in all four CD4+ subsets.

As for this clone: Its antigen is unidentified.

V was pared by 5 bases and J by 0 bases, with 8 bases between. CDR3 length equals 13 residues. Germline CDR1 and CDR2: SGHNT and YYREEE (reference sequence). Expressed TCRB transcripts were sequenced after all isolated RNA was converted to cDNA. Produced via immunoSEQ multiplex PCR; TCRdb's table is partial and in-frame only. This repertoire shows some 150,000 clones, about 13% found once; its top ten account for approximately 1.3%. Based on CD45RO/CCR7/CD25/CD127/CD95/CD27, CD4+ regulatory, stem cell-like memory, naive and central memory cells were sorted. The clonotype was recovered from a man aged 18 to 35 with type 1 diabetes. This chain uses TRBV5-4 with TRBJ1-1; the D gene is possibly TRBD1 (6 bases). The sample was central memory CD4+ T cells from blood. The DNA for the CDR3 is TGTGCCAGCAGTCAGGGGTTGAACACTGAAGCTTTCTTT. This translates into CASSQGLNTEAFF.